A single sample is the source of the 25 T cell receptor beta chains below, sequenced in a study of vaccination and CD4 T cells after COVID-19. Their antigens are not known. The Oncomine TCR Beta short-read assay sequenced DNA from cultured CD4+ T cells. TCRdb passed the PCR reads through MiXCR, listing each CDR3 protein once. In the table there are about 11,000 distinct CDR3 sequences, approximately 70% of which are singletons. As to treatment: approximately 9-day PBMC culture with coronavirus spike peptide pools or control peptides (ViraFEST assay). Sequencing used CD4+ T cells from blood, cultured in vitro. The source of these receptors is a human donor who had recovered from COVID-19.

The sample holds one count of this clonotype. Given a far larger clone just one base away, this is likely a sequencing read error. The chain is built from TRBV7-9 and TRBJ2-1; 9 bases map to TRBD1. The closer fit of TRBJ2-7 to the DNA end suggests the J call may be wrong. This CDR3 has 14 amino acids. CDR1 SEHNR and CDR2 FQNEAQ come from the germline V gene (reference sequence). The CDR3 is CAGSSPGQGYEQYF. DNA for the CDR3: TGTGCCGGCAGCTCACCGGGACAGGGATACGAGCAGTACTTC.

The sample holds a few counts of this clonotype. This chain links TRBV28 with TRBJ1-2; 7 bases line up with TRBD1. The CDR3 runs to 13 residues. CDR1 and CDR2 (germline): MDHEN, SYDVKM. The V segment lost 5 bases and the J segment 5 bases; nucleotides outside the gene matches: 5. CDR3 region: CASSRDRVYGYTF. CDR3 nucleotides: TGTGCCAGCAGTCGGGACAGAGTTTATGGCTACACCTTC.

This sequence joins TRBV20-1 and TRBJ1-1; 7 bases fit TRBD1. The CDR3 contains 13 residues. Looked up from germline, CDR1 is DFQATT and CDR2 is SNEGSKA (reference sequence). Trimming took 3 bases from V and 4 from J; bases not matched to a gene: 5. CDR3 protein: CSASQGVGTEAFF. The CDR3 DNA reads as TGCAGTGCTAGTCAGGGGGTGGGCACTGAAGCTTTCTTT.

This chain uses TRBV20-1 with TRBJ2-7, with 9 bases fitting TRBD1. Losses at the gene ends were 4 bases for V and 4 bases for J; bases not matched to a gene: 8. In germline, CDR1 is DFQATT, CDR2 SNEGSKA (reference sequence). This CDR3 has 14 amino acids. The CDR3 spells CSANDRGVGYEQYF. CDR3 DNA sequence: TGCAGTGCTAACGACAGGGGGGTTGGATACGAGCAGTACTTC.

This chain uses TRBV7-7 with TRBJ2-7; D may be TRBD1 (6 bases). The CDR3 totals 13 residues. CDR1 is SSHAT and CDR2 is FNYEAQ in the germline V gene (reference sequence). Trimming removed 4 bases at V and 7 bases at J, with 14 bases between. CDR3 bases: TGTGCCAGCAGCTCGCAGGGGTACGGGGAGCAGTACTTC. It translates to CASSSQGYGEQYF.

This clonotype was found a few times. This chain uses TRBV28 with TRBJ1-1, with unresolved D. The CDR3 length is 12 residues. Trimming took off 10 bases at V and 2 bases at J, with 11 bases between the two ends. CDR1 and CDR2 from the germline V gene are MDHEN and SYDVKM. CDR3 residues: CAIRPPNTEAFF. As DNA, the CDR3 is TGTGCCATCCGACCCCCTAACACTGAAGCTTTCTTT.

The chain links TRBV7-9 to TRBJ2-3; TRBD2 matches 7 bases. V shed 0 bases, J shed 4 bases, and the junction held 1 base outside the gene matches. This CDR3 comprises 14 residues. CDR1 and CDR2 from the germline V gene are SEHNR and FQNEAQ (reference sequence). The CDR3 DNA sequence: TGTGCCAGCAGCTTAGCGGGAGGGGCAGATACGCAGTATTTT. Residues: CASSLAGGADTQYF.

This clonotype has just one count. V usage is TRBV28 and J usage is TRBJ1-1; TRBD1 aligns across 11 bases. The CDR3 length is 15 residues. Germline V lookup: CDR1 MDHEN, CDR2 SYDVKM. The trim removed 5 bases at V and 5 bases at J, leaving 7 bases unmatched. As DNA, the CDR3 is TGTGCCAGCAGTCTGTCCGGGACAGGGGGGACTGAAGCTTTCTTT. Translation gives CASSLSGTGGTEAFF. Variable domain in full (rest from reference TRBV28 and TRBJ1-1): DVKVTQSSRYLVKRTGEKVFLECVQDMDHENMFWYRQDPGLGLRLIYFSYDVKMKEKGDIPEGYSVSREKKERFSLILESASTNQTSMYLCASSLSGTGGTEAFFGQGTRLTVV.

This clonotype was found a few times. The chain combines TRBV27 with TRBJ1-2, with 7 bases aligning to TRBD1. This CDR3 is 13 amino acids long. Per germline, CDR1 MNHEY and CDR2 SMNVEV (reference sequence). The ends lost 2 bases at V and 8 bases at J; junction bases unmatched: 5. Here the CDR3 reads CASSLRGPEGYTF. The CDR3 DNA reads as TGTGCCAGCAGTTTAAGGGGGCCAGAGGGCTACACCTTC.

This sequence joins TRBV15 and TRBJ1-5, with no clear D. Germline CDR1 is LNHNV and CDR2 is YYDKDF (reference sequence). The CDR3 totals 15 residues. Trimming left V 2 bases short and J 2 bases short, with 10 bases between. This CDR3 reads CATSRNPGGNQPQHF. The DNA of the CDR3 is TGTGCCACCAGCAGAAACCCGGGAGGCAATCAGCCCCAGCATTTT. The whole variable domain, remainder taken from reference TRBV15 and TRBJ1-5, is DAMVIQNPRYQVTQFGKPVTLSCSQTLNHNVMYWYQQKSSQAPKLLFHYYDKDFNNEADTPDNFQSRRPNTSFCFLDIRSPGLGDTAMYLCATSRNPGGNQPQHFGDGTRLSIL.

This chain's CDR3 is CASSLAGGNGDQPQHF. CDR3 nucleotide sequence: TGTGCCAGCAGCTTAGCCGGAGGGAACGGAGATCAGCCCCAGCATTTT. The V call is TRBV7-2, the J call TRBJ1-5; D is unclear. The germline gives CDR1 SGHTA, CDR2 FQGNSA. The CDR3 is 16 amino acids. V was trimmed by 0 bases and J by 5 bases, leaving 14 bases between them.

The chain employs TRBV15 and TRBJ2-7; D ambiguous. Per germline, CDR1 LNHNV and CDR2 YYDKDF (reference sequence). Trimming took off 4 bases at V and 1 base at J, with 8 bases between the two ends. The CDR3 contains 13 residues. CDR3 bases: TGTGCCACCAGCACGGGCAAATCCTACGAGCAGTACTTC. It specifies CATSTGKSYEQYF.

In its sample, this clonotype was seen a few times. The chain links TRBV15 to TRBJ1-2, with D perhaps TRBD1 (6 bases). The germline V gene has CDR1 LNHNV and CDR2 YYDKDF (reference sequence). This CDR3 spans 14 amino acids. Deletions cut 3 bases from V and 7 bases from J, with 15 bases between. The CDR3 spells CATSRGGSGGGYTF. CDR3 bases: TGTGCCACCAGCAGGGGGGGCAGCGGAGGTGGCTACACCTTC. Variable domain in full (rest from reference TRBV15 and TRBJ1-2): DAMVIQNPRYQVTQFGKPVTLSCSQTLNHNVMYWYQQKSSQAPKLLFHYYDKDFNNEADTPDNFQSRRPNTSFCFLDIRSPGLGDTAMYLCATSRGGSGGGYTFGSGTRLTVV.

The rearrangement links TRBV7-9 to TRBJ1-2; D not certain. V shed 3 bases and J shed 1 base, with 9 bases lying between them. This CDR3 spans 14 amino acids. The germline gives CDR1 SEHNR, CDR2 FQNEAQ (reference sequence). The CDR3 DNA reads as TGTGCCAGCAGCTTTACCACTGGTAACTATGGCTACACCTTC. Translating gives CASSFTTGNYGYTF. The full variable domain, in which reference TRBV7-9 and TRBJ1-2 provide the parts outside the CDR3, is DTGVSQNPRHKITKRGQNVTFRCDPISEHNRLYWYRQTLGQGPEFLTYFQNEAQLEKSRLLSDRFSAERPKGSFSTLEIQRTEQGDSAMYLCASSFTTGNYGYTFGSGTRLTVV.

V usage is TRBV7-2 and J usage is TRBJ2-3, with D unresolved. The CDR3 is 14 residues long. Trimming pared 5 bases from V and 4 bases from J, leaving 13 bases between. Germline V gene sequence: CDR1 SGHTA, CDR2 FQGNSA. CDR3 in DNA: TGTGCCAGCAGCGCCTTACAACCGGCAGATACGCAGTATTTT. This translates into CASSALQPADTQYF.

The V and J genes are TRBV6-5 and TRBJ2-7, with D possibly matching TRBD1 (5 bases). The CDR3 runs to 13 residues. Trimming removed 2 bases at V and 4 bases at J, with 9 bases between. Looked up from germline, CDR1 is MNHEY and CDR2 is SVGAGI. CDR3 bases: TGTGCCAGCAGTTACGTCGACAGATACGAGCAGTACTTC. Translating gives CASSYVDRYEQYF.

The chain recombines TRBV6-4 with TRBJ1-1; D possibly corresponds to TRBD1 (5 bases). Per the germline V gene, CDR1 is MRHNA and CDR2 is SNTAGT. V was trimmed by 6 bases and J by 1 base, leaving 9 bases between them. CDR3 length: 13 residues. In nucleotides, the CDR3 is TGTGCCAGCAGCCCAACAGGGAACACTGAAGCTTTCTTT. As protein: CASSPTGNTEAFF.

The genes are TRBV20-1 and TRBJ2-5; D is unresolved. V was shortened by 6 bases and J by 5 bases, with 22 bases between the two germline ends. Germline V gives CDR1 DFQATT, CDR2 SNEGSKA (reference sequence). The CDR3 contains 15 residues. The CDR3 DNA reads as TGCAGTGCCGCAGCCCCCGGAAGAACTGGCGAGACCCAGTACTTC. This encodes CSAAAPGRTGETQYF.

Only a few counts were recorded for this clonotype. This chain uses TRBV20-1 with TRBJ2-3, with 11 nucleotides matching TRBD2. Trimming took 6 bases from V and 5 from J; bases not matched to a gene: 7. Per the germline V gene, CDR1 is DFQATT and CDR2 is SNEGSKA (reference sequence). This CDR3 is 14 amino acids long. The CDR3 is CSAEGTSGIDTQYF. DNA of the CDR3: TGCAGTGCGGAAGGGACTAGCGGAATAGATACGCAGTATTTT.

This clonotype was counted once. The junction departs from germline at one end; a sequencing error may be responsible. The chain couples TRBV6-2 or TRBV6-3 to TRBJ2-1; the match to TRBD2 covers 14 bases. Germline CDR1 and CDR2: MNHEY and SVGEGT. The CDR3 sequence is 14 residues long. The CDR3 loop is CASSPSVTSGRALF. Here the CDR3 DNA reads TGTGCCAGCAGTCCTTCCGTGACTAGCGGGAGGGCCCTCTTC.

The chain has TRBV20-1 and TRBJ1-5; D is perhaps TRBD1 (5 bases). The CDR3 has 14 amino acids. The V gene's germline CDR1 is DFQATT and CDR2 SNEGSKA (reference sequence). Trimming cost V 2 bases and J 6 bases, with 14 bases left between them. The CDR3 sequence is CSARSPGVGQPQHF. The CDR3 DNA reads TGCAGTGCTAGATCCCCGGGGGTGGGTCAGCCCCAGCATTTT.

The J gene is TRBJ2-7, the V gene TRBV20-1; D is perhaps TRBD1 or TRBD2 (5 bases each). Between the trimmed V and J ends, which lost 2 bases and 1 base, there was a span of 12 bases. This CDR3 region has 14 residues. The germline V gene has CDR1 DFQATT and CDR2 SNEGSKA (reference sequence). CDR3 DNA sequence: TGCAGTGCTAGACGAGGGACCGCATCCTACGAGCAGTACTTC. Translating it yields CSARRGTASYEQYF.

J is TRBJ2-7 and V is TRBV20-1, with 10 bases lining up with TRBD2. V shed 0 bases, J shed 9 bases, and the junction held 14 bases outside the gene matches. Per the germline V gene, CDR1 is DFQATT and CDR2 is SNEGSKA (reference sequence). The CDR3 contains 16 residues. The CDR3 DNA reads TGCAGTGCTAGAGATCCTATGGGACTAGCGCGATTGGGGCAGTACTTC. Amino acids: CSARDPMGLARLGQYF.

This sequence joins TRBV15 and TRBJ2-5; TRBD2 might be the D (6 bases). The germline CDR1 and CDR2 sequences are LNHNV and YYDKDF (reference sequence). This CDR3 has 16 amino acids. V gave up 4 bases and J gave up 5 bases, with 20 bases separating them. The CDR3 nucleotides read TGTGCCACCAGCACATACCTGAGGGTAGGAGGGGAGACCCAGTACTTC. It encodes CATSTYLRVGGETQYF.

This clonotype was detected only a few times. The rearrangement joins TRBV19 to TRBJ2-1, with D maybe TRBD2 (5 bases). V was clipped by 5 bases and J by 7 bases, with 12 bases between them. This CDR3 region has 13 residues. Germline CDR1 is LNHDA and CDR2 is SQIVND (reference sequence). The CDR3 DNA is TGTGCCAGTAGTCTGGTAGCGAGGAATGAGCAGTTCTTC. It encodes CASSLVARNEQFF.